The clone carrying this T cell receptor (beta chain) was seen just once. Germline lookup yields CDR1 LGHNA and CDR2 YSLEER. Trimming stripped 1 base from V and 4 bases from J, with 11 bases between. This CDR3 is 15 amino acids long. The sample belongs to a study of shared T cell receptors in the human thymus. Sequencing used immunoSEQ multiplex PCR; TCRdb keeps in-frame clones, though not all of them. The repertoire holds 500,000 to 750,000 clones, with around 87% as singletons. This sample also belongs to another study, concerning human thymus T cells. That report notes: All donors were healthy Finnish infants who were undergoing corrective surgery to treat congenital heart defects. The thymus was resected at corrective cardiac surgery. Repertoires from thymus and blood appeared to show biased V and J gene usage.

V and J are TRBV4-3 and TRBJ2-4; D may be TRBD2 (5 bases). Material: thymocytes. The receptor was isolated from a boy younger than two with a congenital heart defect. The CDR3 loop is CASSQAVGGKNIQYF. CDR3 in DNA: TGCGCCAGCAGCCAAGCGGTCGGCGGGAAAAACATTCAGTACTTC.